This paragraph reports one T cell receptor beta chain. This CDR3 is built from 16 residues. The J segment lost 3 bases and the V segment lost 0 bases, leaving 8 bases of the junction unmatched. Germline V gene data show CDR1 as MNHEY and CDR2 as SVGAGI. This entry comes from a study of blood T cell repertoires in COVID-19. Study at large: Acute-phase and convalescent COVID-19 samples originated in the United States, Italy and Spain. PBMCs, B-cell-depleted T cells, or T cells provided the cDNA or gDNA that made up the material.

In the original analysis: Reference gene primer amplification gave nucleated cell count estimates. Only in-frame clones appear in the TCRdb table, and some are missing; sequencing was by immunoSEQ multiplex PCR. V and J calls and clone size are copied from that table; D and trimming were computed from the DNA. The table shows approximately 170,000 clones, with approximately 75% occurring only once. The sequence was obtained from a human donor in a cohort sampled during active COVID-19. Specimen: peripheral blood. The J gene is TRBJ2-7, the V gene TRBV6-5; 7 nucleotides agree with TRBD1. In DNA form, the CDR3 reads TGTGCCAGCAGTTACTCTAGACAGGGCAAAGGCTACGAGCAGTACTTC. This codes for CASSYSRQGKGYEQYF.